Listed below are T cell receptor beta chains from one sample, sequenced in a study of T cells in localized non-small cell lung cancer. TCRdb's copy holds only in-frame clones and misses some; the assay was immunoSEQ multiplex PCR. The sample includes under 20,000 clones, around 89% of them seen just once. The sample was peripheral blood, taken before any cancer treatment. All receptors come from a female donor over 55 with stage III squamous cell lung carcinoma. CDR3s include the opening cysteine and the closing phenylalanine or tryptophan. Each record gives: clone size, D gene, J gene, V gene, CDR3 protein, CDR3 DNA. A D gene is named only where the DNA matches it firmly. Not all rows give a size; the values are once, few, many and, for expanded clones, a class.

>.|TRBD2|TRBJ2-1|TRBV28
CASSSSGGNEQFF
TGTGCCAGCAGTTCGAGCGGGGGCAATGAGCAGTTCTTC
>.|TRBD1|TRBJ1-2|TRBV6-6
CASSNTGGETYGYTF
TGTGCCAGCAGTAATACAGGGGGCGAGACCTATGGCTACACCTTC
>.|TRBD1|TRBJ1-2|TRBV18
CASSPPTDRGYGYTF
TGTGCCAGCTCACCTCCGACCGACAGGGGTTATGGCTACACCTTC
>.|.|TRBJ1-3|TRBV23-1
CASSQSLDGCRSSGNTIYF
TGCGCCAGCAGTCAATCGTTGGACGGATGCCGTAGCTCTGGAAACACCATATATTTT
>.|TRBD1|TRBJ2-1|TRBV28
CASSFDRGYNEQFF
TGTGCCAGCAGTTTCGACAGGGGTTACAATGAGCAGTTCTTC
>.|.|TRBJ2-1|TRBV19
CASSTLRDSRSYNEQFF
TGTGCCAGTAGTACGCTAAGGGACTCCCGCTCCTACAATGAGCAGTTCTTC
>.|TRBD1|TRBJ2-3|TRBV19
CASSSGQANTGTQYF
TGTGCCAGTAGTTCAGGACAGGCCAACACGGGTACGCAGTATTTT
>few|.|TRBJ1-1|TRBV2
CASSRGMNTEAFF
TGTGCCAGCAGTCGTGGAATGAACACTGAAGCTTTCTTT
>.|.|TRBJ2-2|TRBV29-1
CSVDRLTAGELFF
TGCAGCGTTGATCGGCTGACAGCCGGGGAGCTGTTTTTT
>.|.|TRBJ1-4|TRBV6-1
CASSAPPSGGEKLFF
TGTGCCAGCAGTGCCCCCCCGAGTGGGGGGGAAAAACTGTTTTTT
>.|TRBD1|TRBJ2-7|TRBV7-2
CASSLGDRGRSHEQYF
TGTGCCAGCAGCTTGGGGGACAGGGGGCGTAGCCACGAGCAGTACTTC